Following are 12 T cell receptor beta chains from one sample sequenced in a study of cytomegalovirus exposure and HLA in healthy donors. Generated by immunoSEQ multiplex PCR, the TCRdb table keeps only in-frame clones and is missing some. The sample includes some 130,000 clones, approximately 91% of them seen just once. The sample consisted of PBMCs. Receptors were obtained from a man aged 25-45 years in good health and CMV-seronegative.

This chain links TRBV11-2 with TRBJ1-6; TRBD1 is a possible D gene (6 bases). Germline-derived CDR1 and CDR2 are SGHAT and FQNNGV. This CDR3 comprises 13 residues. The germline V and J ends were trimmed by 4 bases and 10 bases, with 11 bases remaining between them. The CDR3, as DNA: TGTGCCAGCAGCTCGACAGGATACTCACCCCTCCACTTT. Translated, it gives CASSSTGYSPLHF.

The genes are TRBV2 and TRBJ1-3; TRBD1 matches 12 bases. The V gene end was trimmed by 5 bases and the J gene end by 11 bases; junction bases not matched to a gene: 10. Germline V gives CDR1 SNHLY, CDR2 FYNNEI. The CDR3 has 15 amino acids. The CDR3 nucleotides are TGTGCCAGCAGTTTGGGACAGGGGGCCCCCTTATCCATATATTTT. This gives the protein CASSLGQGAPLSIYF.

V gene TRBV27 combines with J gene TRBJ2-4; possible D gene TRBD1, 8 bases. V was clipped by 6 bases and J by 0 bases, with 21 bases between them. Germline V gene data show CDR1 as MNHEY and CDR2 as SMNVEV (reference sequence). CDR3 length: 18 residues. The CDR3 loop reads CASRKLQGGVVAKNIQYF. The CDR3, as DNA: TGTGCCAGCAGGAAACTACAGGGGGGGGTAGTAGCCAAAAACATTCAGTACTTC.

V and J are TRBV5-1 and TRBJ2-7, with D perhaps matching TRBD1 (6 bases). The CDR3 extends over 14 amino acids. The germline V gene has CDR1 SGHRS and CDR2 YFSETQ. V gave up 2 bases and J gave up 5 bases, with 14 bases separating them. The CDR3 region has the DNA TGCGCCAGCAGCTTTACACAGGGAAGGGACGAGCAGTACTTC. Translated, it gives CASSFTQGRDEQYF.

This clone was seen a handful of times. The rearrangement links TRBV5-6 to TRBJ1-3; D might be TRBD1 (6 bases). The germline V gene encodes CDR1 SGHDT and CDR2 YYEEEE. The CDR3 covers 14 residues. V shed 5 bases and J shed 4 bases, with 13 bases lying between them. The CDR3 nucleotides are TGTGCCAGCAGTTTGAGAACAGGGGGAAACACCATATATTTT. It codes for CASSLRTGGNTIYF. Combining the CDR3 with reference TRBV5-6 and TRBJ1-3 gives the whole variable domain DAGVTQSPTHLIKTRGQQVTLRCSPKSGHDTVSWYQQALGQGPQFIFQYYEEEERQRGNFPDRFSGHQFPNYSSELNVNALLLGDSALYLCASSLRTGGNTIYFGEGSWLTVV.

The chain recombines TRBV30 with TRBJ1-6; D perhaps matches TRBD1 (5 bases). CDR1 and CDR2 (germline): GTSNPN, SVGIG (reference sequence). This CDR3 is built from 12 residues. With 4 bases removed from V and 9 bases from J, the gap between germline ends came to 10 bases. DNA of the CDR3: TGTGCCTGGACACGGGGGACTTCACCCCTCCACTTT. Its translation: CAWTRGTSPLHF.

The chain uses TRBV6-6 and TRBJ2-1, with TRBD1 identical over 10 bases. V lost 5 bases to trimming and J lost 13 bases; unmatched junction nucleotides: 5. Germline CDR1 reads MNHNY; CDR2 reads SVGAGI (reference sequence). This CDR3 is 12 amino acids long. The CDR3 sequence is CASSLDRGLQFF. CDR3 nucleotides: TGTGCCAGCAGTCTCGACAGGGGGCTACAGTTCTTC.

The chain recombines TRBV11-3 with TRBJ2-1; TRBD1 matches at 7 bases. Germline loops: CDR1 SGHNT, CDR2 YENEEA. This CDR3 contains 13 residues. The V segment lost 1 base and the J segment 7 bases; nucleotides outside the gene matches: 1. CDR3: CASSLGRGNEQFF. In nucleotides, the CDR3 is TGTGCCAGCAGCTTAGGCAGGGGGAATGAGCAGTTCTTC.

The V and J genes are TRBV25-1 and TRBJ1-2, with 8 bases aligning to TRBD1. The germline V gene has CDR1 MGHDK and CDR2 SYGVNS. The CDR3 is 16 residues long. V was pared by 0 bases and J by 1 base, with 4 bases of the junction left unmatched. Here the CDR3 DNA reads TGTGCCAGCAGTGAATATACAACAGGGGGTAACTATGGCTACACCTTC. Its protein product is CASSEYTTGGNYGYTF.

The rearrangement joins TRBV28 to TRBJ1-2, with 8 positions matching TRBD1. The CDR3 sequence is 13 residues long. Germline V gene data show CDR1 as MDHEN and CDR2 as SYDVKM. J gave up 6 bases and V 4 bases, and 4 bases lay outside the gene matches. The chain's CDR3 is CASSSSRGHGYTF. The CDR3 DNA sequence: TGTGCCAGCAGTTCTAGCAGGGGGCATGGCTACACCTTC.

V usage is TRBV6-5 and J usage is TRBJ2-7; D is possibly TRBD2 (6 bases). The length of the CDR3 is 16 residues. V gave up 4 bases and J gave up 0 bases, with 16 bases separating them. Germline V lookup: CDR1 MNHEY, CDR2 SVGAGI. CDR3 sequence: CASSSVGLPSSYEQYF. The CDR3 nucleotides are TGTGCCAGCAGTTCCGTGGGACTTCCGAGCTCCTACGAGCAGTACTTC.

The chain has TRBV6-5 and TRBJ1-5; D unresolved. V was shortened by 4 bases and J by 3 bases, with 4 bases between the two germline ends. The germline V gene encodes CDR1 MNHEY and CDR2 SVGAGI. This CDR3 region has 12 residues. CDR3 coding DNA: TGTGCCAGCAGTTCTCTCAATCAGCCCCAGCATTTT. Translated: CASSSLNQPQHF.